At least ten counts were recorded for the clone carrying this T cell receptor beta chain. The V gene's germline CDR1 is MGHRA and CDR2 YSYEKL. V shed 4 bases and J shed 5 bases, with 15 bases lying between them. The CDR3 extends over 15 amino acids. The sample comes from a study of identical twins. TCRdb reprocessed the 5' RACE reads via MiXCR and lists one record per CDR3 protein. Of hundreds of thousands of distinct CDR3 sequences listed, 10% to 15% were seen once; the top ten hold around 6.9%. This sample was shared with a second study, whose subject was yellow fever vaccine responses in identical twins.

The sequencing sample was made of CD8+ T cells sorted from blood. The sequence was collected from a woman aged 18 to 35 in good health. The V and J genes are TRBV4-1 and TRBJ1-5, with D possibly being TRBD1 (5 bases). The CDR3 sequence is CASSLAAVGDQPQHF. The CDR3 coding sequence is TGCGCCAGCAGCCTTGCGGCAGTAGGGGATCAGCCCCAGCATTTT.